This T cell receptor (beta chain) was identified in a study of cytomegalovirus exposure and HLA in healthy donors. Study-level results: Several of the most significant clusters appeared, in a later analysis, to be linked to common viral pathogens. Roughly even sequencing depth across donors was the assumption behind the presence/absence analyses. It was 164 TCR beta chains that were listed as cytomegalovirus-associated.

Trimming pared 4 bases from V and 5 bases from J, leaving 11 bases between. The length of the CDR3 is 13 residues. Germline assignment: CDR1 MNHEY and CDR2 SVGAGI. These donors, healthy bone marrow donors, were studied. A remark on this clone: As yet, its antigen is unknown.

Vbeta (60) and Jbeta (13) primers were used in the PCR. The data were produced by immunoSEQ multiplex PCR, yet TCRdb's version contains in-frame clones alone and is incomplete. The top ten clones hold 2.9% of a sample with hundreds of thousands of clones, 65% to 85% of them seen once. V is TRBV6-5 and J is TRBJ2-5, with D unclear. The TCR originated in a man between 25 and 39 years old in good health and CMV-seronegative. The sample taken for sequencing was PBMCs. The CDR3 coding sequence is TGTGCCAGCAGTTCCACACACGGGGAGACCCAGTACTTC. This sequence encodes CASSSTHGETQYF.